The clone carrying this TCR beta chain was counted between two and nine times. CDR1 is MNHEY, CDR2 SMNVEV, per germline (reference sequence). The CDR3 runs 17 residues. The J segment lost 3 bases and the V segment lost 6 bases, leaving 9 bases of the junction unmatched. The data belong to a study of shared T cell receptors in the human thymus. The repertoire was sequenced with immunoSEQ multiplex PCR; TCRdb's copy has only in-frame clones and lacks some. The profile shows 720,000 or so clones, 80% to 90% of them singletons. This sample also appeared in a second study, on human thymus T cells. Per that study: Finnish infants who were healthy and having corrective surgery for congenital heart defects made up the donors. Corrective heart surgery yielded the resections from which the thymus tissue came. Use of V and J genes seemed skewed within the thymic and blood repertoires. Related research described thymic repertoires that were highly overlapping among unrelated individuals.

Source material: thymocytes. The chain links TRBV27 to TRBJ2-3; 13 nucleotides agree with TRBD2. This TCR came from a girl less than two years old with a congenital heart defect. CDR3 sequence: CASRLAGGLSYTDTQYF. The CDR3 coding sequence is TGTGCCAGCAGACTAGCGGGGGGGCTGTCTTATACAGATACGCAGTATTTT.